A selection of T cell receptor beta chains follows, all from one sample in a study of blood T cells in healthy people across ages. TCRdb called the 5' RACE reads again in MiXCR, with one record for every CDR3 protein. This sample has 540,000 or so distinct CDR3 sequences, with about 25% found just once. These data were likewise used in another study, on T cells of mothers and their children.

Material for sequencing was blood. The receptors were gathered from a boy aged 10-17 years in good health. Each CDR3 is given with its conserved first and last residue. The D gene is left open where the match is weak. Clone size appears in some rows only: once, few, many, or a class for an expanded clone.

>TRBJ2-2|TRBD2|TRBV10-3|16|.
TGTGCCATCAGTGAGTGGGGACTAGCGAGGACCGGGGAGCTGTTTTTT
CAISEWGLARTGELFF
>TRBJ2-3|.|TRBV5-1|13|many
TGCGCCAGCAGCGGACAGAGCACAGATACGCAGTATTTT
CASSGQSTDTQYF
>TRBJ2-7|.|TRBV6-6|12|.
TGTGCCAGCAGTTACAGGGGAGGAGAGCAGTACTTC
CASSYRGGEQYF
>TRBJ1-1|.|TRBV4-3|20|.
TGCGCCAGCAGCCAAGATCTTTTTATGGCTTCCGGGATAGGAGAGACTGAAGCTTTCTTT
CASSQDLFMASGIGETEAFF
>TRBJ2-7|TRBD2|TRBV4-3|16|few
TGCGCCAGCAGCCAAGGAACGGGGGGGCAAGTTTACGAGCAGTACTTC
CASSQGTGGQVYEQYF
>TRBJ2-3|.|TRBV20-1|17|.
TGCAGTGCCAGCAAGCCAACGGGGGAGATCCTCACAGATACGCAGTATTTT
CSASKPTGEILTDTQYF
>TRBJ2-4|.|TRBV27|13|few
TGTGCCAGCGGACTTCGGGCCAAAAACATTCAGTACTTC
CASGLRAKNIQYF
>TRBJ2-1|.|TRBV11-2|12|few
TGTGCCAGCAGCTTAACGCTCAATGAGCAGCTCTTC
CASSLTLNEQLF
>TRBJ1-2|.|TRBV4-3|15|once
TGCGCCAGCAGCCAAGCCCGGGGCCATAACTATGGCTACACCTTC
CASSQARGHNYGYTF
>TRBJ1-2|.|TRBV27|17|.
TGTGCCAGCAGTTTCCTTGGGAGGGACGGCAGAAACTATGGCTACACCTTC
CASSFLGRDGRNYGYTF
>TRBJ2-3|TRBD2|TRBV29-1|16|few
TGCAGCGTCGCCGGAGGACTAGCGGGCCGCTCAGATACGCAGTATTTT
CSVAGGLAGRSDTQYF
>TRBJ2-2|.|TRBV7-2|12|few
TGTGCCAGCAGGGTCGCATTGGAGGAGCTGTTTTTT
CASRVALEELFF
>TRBJ2-1|TRBD2|TRBV28|16|.
TGTGCCAGCAGTACTTCTAGCGGGAGGTCCTACAATGAGCAGTTCTTC
CASSTSSGRSYNEQFF
>TRBJ2-1|TRBD2|TRBV20-1|16|few
TGCAGTGCCCCGAACCCTAGCGGGAGGGCCGACAATGAGCAGTTCTTC
CSAPNPSGRADNEQFF
>TRBJ2-5|TRBD1|TRBV6-2/TRBV6-3|14|.
TGTGCCAGCAGTCTCCCGGACAGGGAAGAGACCCAGTACTTC
CASSLPDREETQYF
>TRBJ1-4|.|TRBV4-1|17|.
TGCGCCAGCAGCCGGGGACGGGCGCAGGGAGACAATGAAAAACTGTTTTTT
CASSRGRAQGDNEKLFF
>TRBJ2-1|TRBD1|TRBV12-3/TRBV12-4|16|.
TGTGCCAGCAGTTTACCGGGACAGAAAAAAGACAATGAGCAGTTCTTC
CASSLPGQKKDNEQFF
>TRBJ1-4|.|TRBV5-1|16|.
TGCGCCAGCAGCTGGACTAGACAAACAACTAATGAAAAACTGTTTTTT
CASSWTRQTTNEKLFF
>TRBJ2-7|.|TRBV7-8|15|.
TGTGCCAGCAGCTTAGCGGCAGGGGAAATCTACGAGCAGTACTTC
CASSLAAGEIYEQYF